Listed here are 21 T cell receptor beta chains from one sample, sequenced in a study of PD-1 blockade in classical Hodgkin lymphoma. Relapses following autologous stem cell transplantation were seen in all patients, with brentuximab vedotin exposure varying. Sequencing was performed with immunoSEQ multiplex PCR; in TCRdb, only in-frame clones are kept and a portion is missing. The sample lists about 21,000 clones; roughly 75% were seen once. The sample here was peripheral blood mononuclear cells (PBMCs), taken before the second cycle of nivolumab. These receptors were collected from a human donor with classical Hodgkin lymphoma.

The chain is built from TRBV5-1 and TRBJ2-7; D is ambiguous. Trimming removed 0 bases at V and 6 bases at J, with 7 bases between. The CDR3 has 12 amino acids. Per the germline V gene, CDR1 is SGHRS and CDR2 is YFSETQ. The CDR3 loop is CASSLEPTEQYF. The CDR3 bases are TGCGCCAGCAGCTTGGAACCGACCGAGCAGTACTTC.

J is TRBJ2-3 and V is TRBV29-1; no reliable D call. Between the trimmed V and J ends, which lost 3 bases and 5 bases, there was a span of 6 bases. The germline V gene encodes CDR1 SQVTM and CDR2 ANQGSEA. The CDR3 extends over 11 amino acids. This CDR3 reads CSVDRLDTQYF. In DNA form, the CDR3 reads TGCAGCGTTGACCGGCTAGATACGCAGTATTTT.

The chain links TRBV28 to TRBJ2-7, with 8 bases matching TRBD1. Germline CDR1 MDHEN, CDR2 SYDVKM. The CDR3 spans 16 residues. With V trimmed by 3 bases and J by 2 bases, 9 bases remained unmatched. The CDR3 spells CASSLDRAPFPYEQYF. The CDR3 region has the DNA TGTGCCAGCAGTTTGGACAGGGCCCCATTCCCCTACGAGCAGTACTTC.

This CDR3 is CASSEDTTLHF. Written as DNA, the CDR3 is TGTGCCAGCAGCGAGGACACCACCCTCCACTTT. V gene TRBV2 combines with J gene TRBJ1-6, with D maybe TRBD1 (5 bases). Germline-derived CDR1 and CDR2 are SNHLY and FYNNEI. V was cut by 6 bases and J by 14 bases, with 11 bases left in between. This CDR3 is built from 11 residues.

The J gene is TRBJ2-7, the V gene TRBV27; the D is unclear. Germline CDR1 and CDR2: MNHEY and SMNVEV (reference sequence). CDR3 length: 13 residues. V was pared by 5 bases and J by 3 bases, with 11 bases between. The CDR3 nucleotides are TGTGCCAGCAGTCTCCGCGGTTTCTACGAGCAGTACTTC. Its translation: CASSLRGFYEQYF.

This sequence joins TRBV10-2 and TRBJ2-7; D not resolved. V lost 2 bases to trimming and J lost 4 bases, with 3 bases between them. The CDR3 length is 11 residues. CDR1 and CDR2 from the germline V gene are WSHSY and SAAADI. The CDR3 DNA follows: TGCGCCAGCAGTGAGCAGTACGAGCAGTACTTC. Translated: CASSEQYEQYF.

The rearrangement links TRBV7-6 to TRBJ2-7; possible D gene TRBD1, 5 bases. The CDR3 is 14 amino acids. The V and J ends lost 1 base and 1 base respectively, with 8 bases between them. The V gene's germline CDR1 is SGHVS and CDR2 FNYEAQ. CDR3 DNA sequence: TGTGCCAGCAGCTTAGACCCAGGGTCCTACGAGCAGTACTTC. It is translated as CASSLDPGSYEQYF.

The CDR3 loop reads CASSLFTATTSGNTIYF. In DNA form, the CDR3 reads TGTGCCAGCAGCTTGTTCACGGCGACTACCTCTGGAAACACCATATATTTT. This chain connects TRBV5-5 to TRBJ1-3, with D unclear. This CDR3 contains 17 residues. Trimming stripped 1 base from V and 0 bases from J, with 14 bases between. CDR1 SGHKS and CDR2 YYEKEE come from the germline V gene (reference sequence).

In this sample, this clone is medium-sized (0.01 to 0.1%). The chain has TRBV18 and TRBJ1-4; perhaps TRBD1 as D (6 bases). The length of the CDR3 is 15 residues. Trimming took 1 base from V and 6 from J, leaving 12 bases between them. Germline CDR1 KGHSH, CDR2 LQKENI. The CDR3 loop is CASSPRSGADEKLFF. The CDR3, as DNA: TGTGCCAGCTCACCACGATCGGGGGCAGATGAAAAACTGTTTTTT.

V gene TRBV27 combines with J gene TRBJ2-7; D perhaps matches TRBD2 (6 bases). CDR3 length: 12 amino acids. V lost 8 bases, J lost 2 bases, and 10 bases lay in between. Looked up from germline, CDR1 is MNHEY and CDR2 is SMNVEV (reference sequence). CDR3 coding DNA: TGTGCCAGCTGGGAGGTCCCCTACGAGCAGTACTTC. It translates to CASWEVPYEQYF.

This clone was observed a handful of times. This chain connects TRBV30 to TRBJ1-1; D not certain. The CDR3 is 11 amino acids. CDR1 is GTSNPN and CDR2 is SVGIG in the germline V gene (reference sequence). V gave up 8 bases and J gave up 2 bases, with 9 bases separating them. CDR3: CALDGNTEAFF. The CDR3 coding sequence is TGTGCCCTCGATGGTAACACTGAAGCTTTCTTT. Together with reference TRBV30 and TRBJ1-1, the CDR3 gives the full variable domain: SQTIHQWPATLVQPVGSPLSLECTVEGTSNPNLYWYRQAAGRGLQLLFYSVGIGQISSEVPQNLSASRPQDRQFILSSKKLLLSDSGFYLCALDGNTEAFFGQGTRLTVV.

The chain is built from TRBV11-2 and TRBJ1-3, with D perhaps TRBD1 (5 bases). Germline V gene data show CDR1 as SGHAT and CDR2 as FQNNGV. The ends were cut back, 1 base at V and 7 bases at J, with 11 bases in the middle. The CDR3 is 14 amino acids. CDR3 coding DNA: TGTGCCAGCAGCTTAGGCGGACAAGGGAACACCATATATTTT. Protein sequence: CASSLGGQGNTIYF.

The V gene is TRBV27, the J gene TRBJ1-1; D is ambiguous. The CDR3 totals 13 residues. V was pared by 5 bases and J by 7 bases, with 14 bases between. Germline loops: CDR1 MNHEY, CDR2 SMNVEV (reference sequence). CDR3 DNA sequence: TGTGCCAGCAGTCCCTCCCAGAACCGTGAAGCTTTCTTT. Amino acids: CASSPSQNREAFF.

The rearrangement links TRBV21-1 to TRBJ2-7; the DNA was not used to check the table's D call, TRBD1. TRBV21-1 is tagged as a pseudogene. This CDR3 spans 15 amino acids. The DNA for the CDR3 is TGTGCCAGCAGCAAAAAGGCCGGGACAGCGTGCGAGCAGTACTTC. This codes for CASSKKAGTACEQYF.

A few counts support this clone. The chain uses TRBV4-1 and TRBJ1-1; D is unclear. The CDR3 covers 17 residues. Per germline, CDR1 MGHRA and CDR2 YSYEKL. V was clipped by 5 bases and J by 3 bases, with 22 bases between them. This chain's CDR3 is CASSFDSRAPLDTEAFF. The CDR3 DNA reads TGCGCCAGCAGCTTCGACTCCCGGGCCCCACTGGACACTGAAGCTTTCTTT.

This chain joins TRBV2 and TRBJ1-5; 7 bases fit TRBD1. Germline assignment: CDR1 SNHLY and CDR2 FYNNEI. With V trimmed by 5 bases and J by 2 bases, 3 bases remained unmatched. The CDR3 spans 14 residues. The CDR3 protein is CASSNDRGNQPQHF. The DNA for the CDR3 is TGTGCCAGCAGTAACGACAGGGGCAATCAGCCCCAGCATTTT.

The chain carries TRBV27 and TRBJ2-1; D unresolved. The CDR3 spans 13 residues. Germline loops: CDR1 MNHEY, CDR2 SMNVEV (reference sequence). Trimming pared 5 bases from V and 3 bases from J, leaving 8 bases between. The CDR3 protein is CASSRPSYNEQFF. In DNA form, the CDR3 reads TGTGCCAGCAGTCGACCTAGCTACAATGAGCAGTTCTTC.

The gene calls are TRBV5-5 and TRBJ2-7; D is possibly TRBD1 or TRBD2 (5 bases each). V was trimmed by 1 base and J by 1 base, leaving 12 bases between them. The CDR3 length is 15 residues. Per the germline V gene, CDR1 is SGHKS and CDR2 is YYEKEE (reference sequence). The CDR3: CASSLLGVRSYEQYF. CDR3 nucleotide sequence: TGTGCCAGCAGCTTGTTGGGGGTCCGGTCCTACGAGCAGTACTTC.

The chain links TRBV12-5 to TRBJ2-2, with 8 bases matching TRBD1. V trimming: 6 bases; J trimming: 0 bases; junction bases outside the gene matches: 6. Germline-derived CDR1 and CDR2 are LGHNT and FRNRAP. The CDR3 totals 16 residues. In nucleotides, the CDR3 is TGTGCTAGTGGCCCGGGACAGGCCTCGAACACCGGGGAGCTGTTTTTT. Amino acid sequence: CASGPGQASNTGELFF.

The gene calls are TRBV6-5 and TRBJ2-2; 7 nucleotides line up with TRBD2. The J segment lost 1 base and the V segment lost 0 bases, leaving 2 bases of the junction unmatched. Germline CDR1 reads MNHEY; CDR2 reads SVGAGI. This CDR3 contains 16 residues. The DNA of the CDR3 is TGTGCCAGCAGTTACTCGCCTAGCGGGAACACCGGGGAGCTGTTTTTT. The encoded protein is CASSYSPSGNTGELFF.

This chain joins TRBV5-4 and TRBJ2-2, with D unresolved. Trimming cost V 4 bases and J 6 bases, with 13 bases left between them. In germline, CDR1 is SGHNT, CDR2 YYREEE (reference sequence). This CDR3 has 14 amino acids. CDR3 protein: CASSQGSEAGELFF. The CDR3 nucleotides are TGTGCCAGCAGCCAAGGGTCAGAGGCCGGGGAGCTGTTTTTT.